This entry concerns a single T cell receptor (beta chain). The V and J ends lost 8 bases and 5 bases, in that order; junction bases with no gene match: 2. The CDR3 sequence is 12 residues long. In germline, CDR1 is MNHEY, CDR2 SVGAGI. The method was immunoSEQ multiplex PCR; TCRdb's version includes in-frame clones alone and lacks a portion of them. Here the sample spans 190,000 or so clones, 90% being singletons. The data were obtained in a study of blood T cell repertoires in COVID-19. The study recruited people aged about 18 to 90 years across roughly 23 US areas. This chain uses TRBV6-5 with TRBJ2-7; TRBD1 matches at 11 bases. Material: PBMCs or T cells enriched from blood (not recorded which). The receptor's source is a man aged 25-45 years who had recovered from COVID-19. In DNA, the CDR3 is TGTGCCAGCCAGGGACAGGGGGACGAGCAGTACTTC. It specifies CASQGQGDEQYF.